This TCR beta chain is drawn from a study of neurological immune-mediated disorders. Study summary: Disease course was recorded as relapsing-remitting for about 30 and secondary progressive for about 9% of the 34 multiple sclerosis patients.

This clonotype was seen repeatedly, ten times or more. The antigen remains undetermined. TCRdb passed the 5' RACE reads through MiXCR, listing each CDR3 protein once. The repertoire consists of about 120,000 distinct CDR3 sequences, with around 3% occurring once and the leading ten covering 1.3%. Study-level points and caveats: Phylogenetically, 18 of 34 multiple sclerosis patients' repertoires fell into one related-CDR3 cluster, a possible signature.

The CDR3 length is 14 residues. CDR1 is DFQATT and CDR2 is SNEGSKA in the germline V gene (reference sequence). V was cut by 6 bases and J by 5 bases, with 16 bases left in between. The TCR sequence derives from a woman aged 25 to 39 with multiple sclerosis. The sequenced sample consisted of PBMCs. The rearrangement joins TRBV20-1 to TRBJ2-2; either TRBD1 or TRBD2 may fit D (5 bases each). CDR3 in DNA: TGCAGTGCCTACGGGGCAGGGCAGACCGGGGAGCTGTTTTTT. Translated, it gives CSAYGAGQTGELFF.